This T cell receptor (beta chain) emerged from a study of cytomegalovirus exposure and HLA in healthy donors. This clone has a single count. Germline values: CDR1 MDHEN, CDR2 SYDVKM. V lost 1 base, J lost 15 bases, and 10 bases lay in between. The CDR3 is made up of 11 amino acids. Primers for the PCR totalled 60 Vbeta and 13 Jbeta. Sequencing was performed with immunoSEQ multiplex PCR; in TCRdb, only in-frame clones are kept and a portion is missing. The data show 95,000 to 150,000 clones, over 70% seen once. The V and J genes are TRBV28 and TRBJ2-4, with a possible D match to TRBD2 (5 bases). Input material: PBMCs. This sequence originates from a woman aged 45-65 years in good health and CMV-seronegative. Written as DNA, the CDR3 is TGTGCCAGCAGTTTATCTAGCCGGCCGTACTTC. Its translation is CASSLSSRPYF.